This record covers a single T cell receptor beta chain. The antigen is undetermined. The CDR3 is made up of 12 amino acids. V was trimmed by 4 bases and J by 11 bases, leaving 15 bases between them. Per the germline V gene, CDR1 is SGHDT and CDR2 is YYEEEE. This entry belongs to a study of cytomegalovirus exposure and HLA in healthy donors. Overall study findings and caveats: According to an earlier analysis, most TCR beta V segments yielded productive rearrangements about 87% or about 30% of the time.

The study ran its PCR with 60 Vbeta and 13 Jbeta primers. Repertoires were generated with immunoSEQ multiplex PCR, while TCRdb's copy carries only in-frame clones and drops some. The sample lists approximately 150,000 clones; approximately 80% were seen once. The V and J genes are TRBV5-6 and TRBJ1-1, with D maybe TRBD1 (5 bases). The sequencing sample was made of PBMCs. The receptor was derived from a man between 18 and 29 years old in good health and CMV-seropositive. The DNA for the CDR3 is TGTGCCAGCAGCGCCTCGTGGGGCATGGCTTTCTTT. It yields the protein CASSASWGMAFF. Full variable domain (rest looked up from reference TRBV5-6 and TRBJ1-1): DAGVTQSPTHLIKTRGQQVTLRCSPKSGHDTVSWYQQALGQGPQFIFQYYEEEERQRGNFPDRFSGHQFPNYSSELNVNALLLGDSALYLCASSASWGMAFFGQGTRLTVV.